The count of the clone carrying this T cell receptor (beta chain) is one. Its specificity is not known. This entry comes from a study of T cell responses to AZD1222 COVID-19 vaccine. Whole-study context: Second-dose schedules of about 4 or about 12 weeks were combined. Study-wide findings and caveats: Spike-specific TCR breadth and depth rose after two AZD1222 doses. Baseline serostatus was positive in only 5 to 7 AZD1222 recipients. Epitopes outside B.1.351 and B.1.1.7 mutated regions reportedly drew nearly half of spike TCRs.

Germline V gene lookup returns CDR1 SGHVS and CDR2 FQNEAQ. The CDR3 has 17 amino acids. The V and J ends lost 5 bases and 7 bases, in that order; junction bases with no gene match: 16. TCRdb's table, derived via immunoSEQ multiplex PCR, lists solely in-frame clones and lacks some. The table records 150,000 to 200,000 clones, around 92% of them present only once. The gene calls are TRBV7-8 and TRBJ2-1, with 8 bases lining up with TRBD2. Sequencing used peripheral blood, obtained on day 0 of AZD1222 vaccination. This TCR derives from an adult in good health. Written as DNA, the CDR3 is TGTGCCAGCAGCCCGGGGAGCGGGCTAGCGGGTAGGAATGAGCAGTTCTTC. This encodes CASSPGSGLAGRNEQFF.